The rows below give T cell receptor beta chains drawn from one sample of a study of cytomegalovirus exposure and HLA in healthy donors. Sequencing used immunoSEQ multiplex PCR; TCRdb keeps in-frame clones, though not all of them. The data contain fewer than 100,000 clones, around 77% of them singletons. Sequenced: PBMCs. All receptors derive from a middle-aged man in good health and CMV-seronegative. CDR3s include the opening cysteine and the closing phenylalanine or tryptophan. The D gene is left open where the match is weak. Rows give clone size only sometimes, using once, few, many, or a class for an expanded clone.

NA | TRBJ1-6 | TRBV30 | NA | CAWSGGPNSPLHF | TGTGCCTGGAGTGGGGGCCCGAACTCACCCCTCCACTTT
NA | TRBJ2-2 | TRBV29-1 | NA | CSAAPGHYTGELFF | TGCAGCGCCGCACCGGGACACTACACCGGGGAGCTGTTTTTT
NA | TRBJ2-7 | TRBV5-6 | NA | CASGGQLIYEQYF | TGTGCCAGCGGCGGACAGCTCATTTACGAGCAGTACTTC
NA | TRBJ1-1 | TRBV30 | NA | CAWSSGPNTEAFF | TGTGCCTGGAGTAGCGGCCCGAACACTGAAGCTTTCTTT
NA | TRBJ1-6 | TRBV19 | TRBD1 | CASSPRQGAGNSPLHF | TGTGCCAGTAGTCCCCGGCAGGGGGCTGGTAATTCACCCCTCCACTTT
NA | TRBJ2-1 | TRBV5-1 | NA | CASSLGAASATYNEQFF | TGCGCCAGCAGCTTGGGGGCCGCTAGCGCTACCTACAATGAGCAGTTCTTC
once | TRBJ1-6 | TRBV27 | TRBD1 | CASSIRDRGDSPLHF | TGTGCCAGCAGTATCCGGGACAGGGGGGACTCACCCCTCCACTTT
NA | TRBJ1-2 | TRBV12-1 | NA | CASNGLGAYGYTF | TGTGCCAGCAACGGACTTGGAGCCTATGGCTACACCTTC
few | TRBJ2-1 | TRBV5-4 | NA | CASSPGSDPSYNEQFF | TGTGCCAGCAGCCCTGGCAGTGATCCCTCCTACAATGAGCAGTTCTTC
few | TRBJ1-1 | TRBV5-1 | TRBD1 | CASSGQGLTEAFF | TGCGCCAGCAGCGGACAGGGTCTCACTGAAGCTTTCTTT
NA | TRBJ2-2 | TRBV5-3 | NA | CARSLVSGATNTGELFF | TGTGCCAGAAGCTTGGTGAGTGGGGCCACGAACACCGGGGAGCTGTTTTTT
NA | TRBJ2-3 | TRBV5-1 | TRBD2 | CASSPRTRTTDTQYF | TGCGCCAGCAGCCCTAGGACTAGAACCACAGATACGCAGTATTTT
few | TRBJ2-7 | TRBV5-6 | NA | CASSDGLLSAGAHEQYF | TGTGCCAGCAGTGATGGACTTCTATCGGCGGGGGCCCACGAGCAGTACTTC
NA | TRBJ1-6 | TRBV20-1 | NA | CSAGVKPLHF | TGCAGTGCCGGTGTCAAACCCCTCCACTTT
NA | TRBJ1-1 | TRBV2 | TRBD1 | CASSGQGNTEAFF | TGTGCCAGCAGTGGACAGGGAAACACTGAAGCTTTCTTT
NA | TRBJ2-1 | TRBV29-1 | NA | CSAGEGNEQFF | TGCAGCGCGGGCGAGGGCAATGAGCAGTTCTTC
NA | TRBJ2-5 | TRBV5-4 | TRBD1 | CASSTGTAQETQYF | TGTGCCAGCAGCACAGGGACAGCACAAGAGACCCAGTACTTC
NA | TRBJ2-1 | TRBV6-4 | TRBD2 | CASSGELAGSSYNEQFF | TGTGCCAGCAGTGGGGAACTAGCGGGGAGCTCCTACAATGAGCAGTTCTTC
NA | TRBJ2-3 | TRBV9 | TRBD1 | CASSVATGGSDTQYF | TGTGCCAGCAGCGTAGCGACAGGGGGATCAGATACGCAGTATTTT
few | TRBJ2-3 | TRBV9 | TRBD2 | CASSFSGAHTDTQYF | TGTGCCAGCAGCTTTAGCGGGGCGCACACAGATACGCAGTATTTT
few | TRBJ2-4 | TRBV2 | TRBD1 | CATRTGLAKNIQYF | TGTGCCACCAGGACAGGGCTAGCCAAAAACATTCAGTACTTC
NA | TRBJ2-4 | TRBV7-9 | NA | CASSSMGGGAPKNIQYF | TGTGCCAGCAGCTCGATGGGAGGGGGGGCCCCCAAAAACATTCAGTACTTC
NA | TRBJ2-7 | TRBV30 | NA | CAWSLPGTYEQYF | TGTGCCTGGAGTTTGCCGGGAACCTACGAGCAGTACTTC
few | TRBJ1-5 | TRBV6-6 | NA | CASRQGNQPQHF | TGTGCCAGCAGACAGGGCAATCAGCCCCAGCATTTT
NA | TRBJ2-3 | TRBV10-3 | NA | CAINEALGSDTQYF | TGTGCCATCAATGAAGCCCTAGGTTCAGATACGCAGTATTTT
NA | TRBJ1-2 | TRBV7-9 | NA | CASSFTGSNYGYTF | TGTGCCAGCAGCTTCACGGGGAGCAACTATGGCTACACCTTC
NA | TRBJ2-2 | TRBV9 | TRBD2 | CASSVEAGVVYTGELFF | TGTGCCAGCAGCGTAGAGGCGGGAGTTGTCTACACCGGGGAGCTGTTTTTT
NA | TRBJ2-7 | TRBV5-1 | NA | CASSLMGPRIDEQYF | TGCGCCAGCAGCTTGATGGGGCCGCGGATAGATGAGCAGTACTTC
NA | TRBJ2-1 | TRBV5-1 | TRBD2 | CASSLGSGGLSSYNEQFF | TGCGCCAGCAGCTTGGGTAGCGGGGGGCTGAGCTCCTACAATGAGCAGTTCTTC
NA | TRBJ2-7 | TRBV7-2 | NA | CASSPFSETGYEQYF | TGTGCCAGCAGTCCTTTCTCCGAAACGGGTTACGAGCAGTACTTC
NA | TRBJ1-2 | TRBV10-3 | NA | CAISEKEGFGYTF | TGTGCCATCAGTGAGAAGGAGGGGTTTGGCTACACCTTC
NA | TRBJ2-3 | TRBV28 | NA | CASSYGQSTDTQYF | TGTGCCAGCAGTTACGGACAGAGCACAGATACGCAGTATTTT
NA | TRBJ1-2 | TRBV5-4 | TRBD1 | CASSTRDRGNNYGYTF | TGTGCCAGCAGCACCCGGGACAGGGGAAACAACTATGGCTACACCTTC
NA | TRBJ2-2 | TRBV4-2 | TRBD2 | CASSKQAGGLNTGELFF | TGTGCCAGCAGCAAACAAGCGGGAGGACTGAACACCGGGGAGCTGTTTTTT
few | TRBJ1-1 | TRBV7-9 | NA | CASSLVGKGTEAFF | TGTGCCAGCAGCTTGGTAGGGAAGGGGACTGAAGCTTTCTTT
NA | TRBJ1-5 | TRBV7-9 | TRBD1 | CARDGWTGIQPQHF | TGTGCCAGGGATGGGTGGACAGGGATTCAGCCCCAGCATTTT
few | TRBJ2-7 | TRBV13 | TRBD2 | CASSLVASGSSYEQYF | TGTGCCAGCAGCTTAGTAGCTAGCGGGAGCTCCTACGAGCAGTACTTC
once | TRBJ2-1 | TRBV5-1 | TRBD1 | CASSLPSRRQGAAGPFNEQFF | TGCGCCAGCAGCTTGCCCTCTAGGAGACAGGGGGCGGCCGGGCCATTCAATGAGCAGTTCTTC
NA | TRBJ1-2 | TRBV14 | TRBD1 | CASSQLTGGAWFFTF | TGTGCCAGCAGCCAATTGACAGGGGGCGCGTGGTTTTTCACCTTC
NA | TRBJ2-5 | TRBV15 | TRBD1 | CATSSRQGQTQYF | TGTGCCACCAGCTCCCGACAGGGTCAGACCCAGTACTTC
NA | TRBJ1-5 | TRBV5-6 | NA | CASSYYSNQPQHF | TGTGCCAGCAGCTACTATAGCAATCAGCCCCAGCATTTT
NA | TRBJ2-7 | TRBV19 | TRBD2 | CASSMGLAGDHEQYF | TGTGCCAGTAGTATGGGACTAGCGGGAGATCACGAGCAGTACTTC
NA | TRBJ1-1 | TRBV5-1 | NA | CASSLFSDTEAFF | TGCGCCAGCAGCTTGTTCTCGGACACTGAAGCTTTCTTT
NA | TRBJ2-1 | TRBV5-1 | TRBD2 | CASSLEAGAYNEQFF | TGCGCCAGCAGCTTGGAAGCGGGGGCCTACAATGAGCAGTTCTTC
NA | TRBJ2-1 | TRBV5-4 | NA | CASSTESPGHPSYNEQFF | TGTGCCAGCAGCACCGAATCGCCGGGACACCCCTCCTACAATGAGCAGTTCTTC
few | TRBJ2-7 | TRBV7-8 | TRBD1 | CASIPGQGQLYEQYF | TGTGCCAGCATCCCCGGACAGGGCCAACTCTACGAGCAGTACTTC
NA | TRBJ1-2 | TRBV7-8 | NA | CASSPTERNYGYTF | TGTGCCAGCAGCCCGACCGAGAGGAACTATGGCTACACCTTC
few | TRBJ1-2 | TRBV12-2 | NA | CASRLDAGPMGGYTF | TGTGCAAGTCGCTTAGATGCAGGGCCAATGGGTGGCTACACCTTC
NA | TRBJ1-1 | TRBV29-1 | TRBD1 | CSVDRDRGPQSTEAFF | TGCAGCGTTGATAGGGACAGGGGGCCTCAATCCACTGAAGCTTTCTTT
NA | TRBJ2-5 | TRBV20-1 | NA | CSASIEETQYF | TGCAGTGCTAGTATCGAAGAGACCCAGTACTTC